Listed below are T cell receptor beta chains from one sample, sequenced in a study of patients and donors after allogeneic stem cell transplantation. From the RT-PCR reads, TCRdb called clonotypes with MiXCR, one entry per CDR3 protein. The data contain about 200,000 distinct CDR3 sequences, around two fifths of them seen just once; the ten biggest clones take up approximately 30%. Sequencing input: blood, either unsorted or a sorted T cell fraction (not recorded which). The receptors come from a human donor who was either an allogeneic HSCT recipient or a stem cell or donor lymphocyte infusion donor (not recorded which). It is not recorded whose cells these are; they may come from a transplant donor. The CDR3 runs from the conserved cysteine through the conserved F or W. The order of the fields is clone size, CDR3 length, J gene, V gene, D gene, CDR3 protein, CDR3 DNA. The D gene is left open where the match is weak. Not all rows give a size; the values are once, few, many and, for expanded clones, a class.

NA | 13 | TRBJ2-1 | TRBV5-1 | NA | CASSLAASNEQFF | TGCGCCAGCAGCTTGGCCGCTAGTAATGAGCAGTTCTTC
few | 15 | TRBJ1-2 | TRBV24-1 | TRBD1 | CATSGTGQTGYGYTF | TGTGCCACCAGTGGTACGGGACAGACCGGCTATGGCTACACCTTC
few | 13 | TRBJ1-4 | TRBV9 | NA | CASSVEPNEKLFF | TGTGCCAGCAGCGTAGAGCCTAATGAAAAACTGTTTTTT
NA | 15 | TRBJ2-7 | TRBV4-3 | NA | CASSQDLTASYEQYF | TGCGCCAGCAGCCAAGATCTGACGGCCTCCTACGAGCAGTACTTC
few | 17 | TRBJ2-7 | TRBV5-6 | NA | CASSLASPIIPSYEQYF | TGTGCCAGCAGCTTGGCCTCGCCGATAATCCCATCCTACGAGCAGTACTTC
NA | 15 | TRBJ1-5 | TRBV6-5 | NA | CASSDEQGSNQPQHF | TGTGCCAGCAGTGACGAACAGGGTAGCAATCAGCCCCAGCATTTT
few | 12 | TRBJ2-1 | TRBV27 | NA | CASSFNLVEQFF | TGTGCCAGCAGTTTTAACCTCGTTGAGCAGTTCTTC
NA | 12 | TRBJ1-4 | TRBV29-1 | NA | CSVGGTNEKLFF | TGCAGCGTTGGGGGTACTAATGAAAAACTGTTTTTT
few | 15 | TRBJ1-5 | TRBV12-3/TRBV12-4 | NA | CATGRGREGNQPQHF | TGTGCCACAGGGAGGGGACGAGAGGGCAATCAGCCCCAGCATTTT
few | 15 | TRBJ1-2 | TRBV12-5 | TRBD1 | CASGTQTGILYGYTF | TGTGCTAGTGGTACCCAGACAGGGATTCTCTATGGCTACACCTTC
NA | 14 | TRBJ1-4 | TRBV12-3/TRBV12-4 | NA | CASSDRAYNEKLFF | TGTGCCAGCAGCGACAGAGCTTATAATGAAAAACTGTTTTTT
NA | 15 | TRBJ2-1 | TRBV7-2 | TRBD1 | CASSLIPGTGVEQFF | TGTGCCAGCAGCTTAATTCCCGGGACAGGGGTAGAGCAGTTCTTC